This T cell receptor beta chain was identified during a study of PD-1 blockade in classical Hodgkin lymphoma. With regard to this clone: As yet, its antigen is unknown.

The germline gives CDR1 MNHNS, CDR2 SASEGT. The V end lost 0 bases, the J end lost 5 bases, and 8 bases lay between the germline ends. The CDR3 sequence is 14 residues long. Sequencing was performed with immunoSEQ multiplex PCR; in TCRdb, only in-frame clones are kept and a portion is missing. The table shows some 27,000 clones, with around 80% occurring only once. As for time point: cycle 4 day 1 (C4D1), after more than five weeks of nivolumab. With no exception, relapse followed autologous stem cell transplantation in all patients, and brentuximab vedotin exposure varied. Complete response, partial response or progressive disease was recorded as best response. Study-wide findings and caveats: Relapsed/refractory patients reportedly had the lowest baseline TCR diversity, below newly diagnosed patients, who were below healthy donors. Causes of the repertoire differences remain undefined, possibly disease activity or prior therapy.

V gene TRBV6-1 combines with J gene TRBJ1-5, with no clear D. This receptor was obtained from a human donor with classical Hodgkin lymphoma. The specimen was peripheral blood mononuclear cells (PBMCs), collected before the fourth cycle of nivolumab. In DNA form, the CDR3 reads TGTGCCAGCAGTGAAGCAGGAGGGTATCAGCCCCAGCATTTT. Translated, it gives CASSEAGGYQPQHF.